The 32 T cell receptor beta chains in this list originate from one sample, sequenced in a study of radiotherapy plus CTLA-4 blockade in lung cancer. Measured with immunoSEQ multiplex PCR; TCRdb has only the in-frame clones, and not every one. The data hold around 38,000 clones, with just over 85% observed a single time. Sample: peripheral blood, taken from a patient treated with radiotherapy plus ipilimumab. The receptors were gathered from a human donor with non-small cell lung cancer whose response to radiotherapy plus ipilimumab could not be evaluated.

The chain couples TRBV29-1 to TRBJ2-1; TRBD1 is a possible D gene (6 bases). Germline values: CDR1 SQVTM, CDR2 ANQGSEA. V shed 7 bases and J shed 6 bases, with 16 bases lying between them. The CDR3 covers 13 residues. CDR3 sequence (DNA): TGCAGCGCCGAATCCGGGACAAGCAATGAGCAGTTCTTC. Amino acid sequence: CSAESGTSNEQFF.

This clone was counted a single time. The V gene is TRBV6-1, the J gene TRBJ1-3; D gene ambiguous. Germline CDR1 is MNHNS and CDR2 is SASEGT. Trimming removed 2 bases from V and 4 bases from J, with 9 bases in between. The CDR3 loop spans 14 amino acids. CDR3 sequence (DNA): TGTGCCAGCAGTGAAATCGACGGGGGAAACACCATATATTTT. Its protein product is CASSEIDGGNTIYF.

Concerning this clone: The sample contains more than one DNA sequence encoding this CDR3. The chain combines TRBV6-1 with TRBJ2-7, with a tentative D call TRBD2 (6 bases). The CDR3 contains 11 residues. Per the germline V gene, CDR1 is MNHNS and CDR2 is SASEGT. V was clipped by 8 bases and J by 6 bases, with 11 bases between them. The CDR3 sequence: CASAGPSEQYF. DNA for the CDR3: TGTGCCAGCGCGGGGCCTTCCGAGCAGTACTTC.

Here the CDR3 reads CASSDPWGGESELFF. As DNA, the CDR3 is TGTGCCAGCAGCGATCCCTGGGGGGGTGAGTCGGAACTGTTTTTT. The chain couples TRBV2 to TRBJ1-4, with a possible D match to TRBD1 (5 bases). The CDR3 has 15 amino acids. The V end was cut by 6 bases, the J end by 12 bases, with 23 bases between. Germline V CDR1 and CDR2: SNHLY, FYNNEI.

The chain uses TRBV2 and TRBJ2-1; a possible D gene is TRBD2 (5 bases). Trimming shortened V by 8 bases and J by 0 bases, and 11 bases separated the two germline ends. In germline, CDR1 is SNHLY, CDR2 FYNNEI. The CDR3 length is 14 residues. CDR3 residues: CASGSESSYNEQFF. CDR3 in DNA: TGTGCCAGCGGGAGCGAAAGCTCCTACAATGAGCAGTTCTTC.

The J gene is TRBJ2-3, the V gene TRBV11-1; 8 bases fit TRBD2. Germline CDR1 and CDR2: SGHAT and FQDESV (reference sequence). Trimming took 5 bases from V and 5 from J; bases not matched to a gene: 6. The CDR3 runs to 14 residues. The CDR3 here is CASSPGLVVDTQYF. CDR3 DNA sequence: TGTGCCAGCAGCCCGGGACTAGTTGTAGATACGCAGTATTTT.

The rearrangement joins TRBV4-3 to TRBJ2-6; 9 bases align to TRBD1. Germline CDR1 is LGHNA and CDR2 is YSLEER. J lost 7 bases, V lost 3 bases, and 10 bases had no gene match. This CDR3 has 17 amino acids. CDR3 nucleotides: TGCGCCAGCAGCCATCAGGGACAGGGTCTGAGAGCCAACGTCCTGACTTTC. This translates into CASSHQGQGLRANVLTF.

In this sample, this clone turned up a few times. This chain links TRBV9 with TRBJ2-3, with 11 bases identical to TRBD2. The V gene end was trimmed by 3 bases and the J gene end by 5 bases; junction bases not matched to a gene: 14. In germline, CDR1 is SGDLS, CDR2 YYNGEE. This CDR3 contains 18 residues. Here the CDR3 reads CASSGRLAGHSVGDTQYF. CDR3 nucleotide sequence: TGTGCCAGCAGCGGACGACTAGCGGGACACTCAGTTGGAGATACGCAGTATTTT.

This clone has just one count. This rearrangement joins TRBV5-4 to TRBJ2-2; D perhaps matches TRBD1 (5 bases). V gave up 1 base and J gave up 0 bases, with 7 bases separating them. The CDR3 length is 15 residues. Per germline, CDR1 SGHNT and CDR2 YYREEE (reference sequence). This CDR3 reads CASSLTGPNTGELFF. In DNA form, the CDR3 reads TGTGCCAGCAGCTTGACAGGCCCGAACACCGGGGAGCTGTTTTTT.

V and J are TRBV2 and TRBJ2-7; 7 nucleotides line up with TRBD1. J was trimmed by 3 bases and V by 4 bases; bases with no gene match: 3. This CDR3 spans 13 amino acids. Germline CDR1 reads SNHLY; CDR2 reads FYNNEI. The CDR3 coding sequence is TGTGCCAGCAGTGTCCAGGGGGACTACGAGCAGTACTTC. Its protein is CASSVQGDYEQYF.

The chain links TRBV18 to TRBJ2-5; 7 bases line up with TRBD1. This CDR3 has 15 amino acids. With V trimmed by 2 bases and J by 1 base, 4 bases remained unmatched. Germline loops: CDR1 KGHSH, CDR2 LQKENI. The CDR3 spells CASSPETGSQETQYF. Here the CDR3 DNA reads TGTGCCAGCTCACCAGAGACAGGGAGCCAAGAGACCCAGTACTTC.

This clone was counted a single time. This chain joins TRBV7-2 and TRBJ2-7; tentative D call: TRBD1 (5 bases). The CDR3 has 13 residues. Trimming left V 8 bases short and J 0 bases short, with 11 bases between. Germline values: CDR1 SGHTA, CDR2 FQGNSA. The CDR3 DNA reads as TGTGCCAGCGGTCAGGGTTACTCCTACGAGCAGTACTTC. This sequence encodes CASGQGYSYEQYF.

This clone was recorded once. The chain uses TRBV29-1 and TRBJ2-1; 7 bases line up with TRBD2. Germline V gene data show CDR1 as SQVTM and CDR2 as ANQGSEA. Unmatched junction bases numbered 7, after V lost 7 bases and J lost 1 base. The CDR3 is made up of 14 amino acids. CDR3 in amino acids: CSAISGSSYNEQFF. The CDR3 DNA reads TGCAGCGCAATTAGCGGGTCTTCCTACAATGAGCAGTTCTTC.

The genes are TRBV7-9 and TRBJ1-6; 8 nucleotides line up with TRBD1. The germline V gene encodes CDR1 SEHNR and CDR2 FQNEAQ (reference sequence). The CDR3 totals 13 residues. V trimming: 10 bases; J trimming: 9 bases; junction bases outside the gene matches: 8. For the CDR3, the DNA is TGTGCCACTAGTGGACAGGGTAGTTCACCCCTCCACTTT. Its protein is CATSGQGSSPLHF.

The chain links TRBV5-1 to TRBJ2-3, with D possibly matching TRBD2 (6 bases). CDR3 length: 15 residues. The V and J ends lost 4 bases and 3 bases respectively, with 15 bases between them. Germline V gene data show CDR1 as SGHRS and CDR2 as YFSETQ. The CDR3 DNA is TGCGCCAGCAGCCCATCGGGGGTCCGGACAGATACGCAGTATTTT. This encodes CASSPSGVRTDTQYF.

This chain joins TRBV13 and TRBJ1-1; the D gene is possibly TRBD1 (5 bases). CDR1 is PRHDT and CDR2 is FYEKMQ in the germline V gene (reference sequence). V was cut by 0 bases and J by 7 bases, with 12 bases left in between. The CDR3 covers 14 residues. CDR3 in amino acids: CASSLGSGLDEAFF. The CDR3 DNA is TGTGCCAGCAGCTTAGGCTCAGGGTTGGATGAAGCTTTCTTT.

The CDR3 nucleotides are TGCGCCAGCATCAGAGTCAGGGGGGCGTATGAGCAGTTCTTC. Its protein is CASIRVRGAYEQFF. The chain recombines TRBV5-1 with TRBJ2-1; possible D gene TRBD1, 7 bases. This CDR3 spans 14 amino acids. V was trimmed by 6 bases and J by 8 bases, leaving 18 bases between them. Germline V gene sequence: CDR1 SGHRS, CDR2 YFSETQ.

This clone was counted a few times. The chain joins TRBV28 to TRBJ1-1; tentatively, D is TRBD1 (5 bases). Germline lookup yields CDR1 MDHEN and CDR2 SYDVKM. The CDR3 has 13 residues. V lost 8 bases and J 0 bases, leaving 10 bases between the germline ends. CDR3 loop: CASRGSMNTEAFF. DNA of the CDR3: TGTGCCAGCCGGGGGTCCATGAACACTGAAGCTTTCTTT.

This clone is judged medium-sized (0.01 to 0.1%). The chain combines TRBV7-9 with TRBJ2-1; TRBD2 aligns across 9 bases. With V trimmed by 6 bases and J by 3 bases, 9 bases remained unmatched. From germline, CDR1 is SEHNR and CDR2 FQNEAQ (reference sequence). This CDR3 has 16 amino acids. Here the CDR3 DNA reads TGTGCCAGCAGTTCGATGGCTAGCGGGATCTACAATGAGCAGTTCTTC. Residues: CASSSMASGIYNEQFF. The whole variable domain, filled in from reference TRBV7-9 and TRBJ2-1, reads DTGVSQNPRHKITKRGQNVTFRCDPISEHNRLYWYRQTLGQGPEFLTYFQNEAQLEKSRLLSDRFSAERPKGSFSTLEIQRTEQGDSAMYLCASSSMASGIYNEQFFGPGTRLTVL.

The rearrangement joins TRBV18 to TRBJ1-5, with TRBD1 matching 8 bases. CDR1 is KGHSH and CDR2 is LQKENI in the germline V gene. V lost 6 bases to trimming and J lost 6 bases; unmatched junction nucleotides: 4. There are 13 residues in the CDR3. The CDR3 nucleotides read TGTGCCAGCTCCCAGGGGGCTGGTCAGCCCCAGCATTTT. This encodes CASSQGAGQPQHF. The full variable domain, rest sourced from reference TRBV18 and TRBJ1-5, is NAGVMQNPRHLVRRRGQEARLRCSPMKGHSHVYWYRQLPEEGLKFMVYLQKENIIDESGMPKERFSAEFPKEGPSILRIQQVVRGDSAAYFCASSQGAGQPQHFGDGTRLSIL.

The chain couples TRBV20-1 to TRBJ1-2; D is unresolved. The CDR3 consists of 10 residues. Germline V gene lookup returns CDR1 DFQATT and CDR2 SNEGSKA (reference sequence). V lost 4 bases to trimming and J lost 2 bases, with 2 bases between them. The CDR3 spells CSATNYGYTF. The CDR3 nucleotides are TGCAGTGCTACGAACTATGGCTACACCTTC.

The chain uses TRBV20-1 and TRBJ2-1, with 7 bases aligning to TRBD1. Germline values: CDR1 DFQATT, CDR2 SNEGSKA (reference sequence). Trimming at V came to 8 bases and at J to 6 bases, leaving 4 bases not matched to a gene. The CDR3 consists of 11 residues. The CDR3 reads CSFSGGNEQFF. In DNA form, the CDR3 reads TGCAGTTTCTCAGGGGGCAATGAGCAGTTCTTC.

The V gene is TRBV19, the J gene TRBJ1-2; D call uncertain. There are 14 residues in the CDR3. Germline V lookup: CDR1 LNHDA, CDR2 SQIVND (reference sequence). Trimming took 5 bases from V and 4 from J, leaving 14 bases between them. CDR3 in amino acids: CASSPAPVGYGYTF. The CDR3 coding sequence is TGTGCCAGTAGTCCCGCCCCCGTCGGCTATGGCTACACCTTC. Together with reference TRBV19 and TRBJ1-2, the CDR3 gives the full variable domain: DGGITQSPKYLFRKEGQNVTLSCEQNLNHDAMYWYRQDPGQGLRLIYYSQIVNDFQKGDIAEGYSVSREKKESFPLTVTSAQKNPTAFYLCASSPAPVGYGYTFGSGTRLTVV.

The rearrangement joins TRBV7-2 to TRBJ1-6, with 7 bases fitting TRBD1. This CDR3 is built from 15 residues. Germline values: CDR1 SGHTA, CDR2 FQGNSA. The ends lost 6 bases at V and 14 bases at J; junction bases unmatched: 16. CDR3 amino acids: CASRYGQAAEGSLHF. The CDR3, as DNA: TGTGCCAGCAGATACGGACAGGCCGCGGAAGGATCCCTCCACTTT.

This chain joins TRBV21-1 and TRBJ2-3; the table's D call TRBD1 went unverified against the DNA. TRBV21-1 is a pseudogene segment. The CDR3 contains 21 residues. The CDR3 DNA follows: TGTGCCAGCAGGGATTCAACTGGGGACAGGGCGCCAGCAGCCCCCCTGAATACGCAGTATTTT. Translation: CASRDSTGDRAPAAPLNTQYF.

This chain connects TRBV6-1 to TRBJ1-2; 11 nucleotides line up with TRBD1. CDR1 is MNHNS and CDR2 is SASEGT in the germline V gene. With 0 bases clipped from V and 9 bases from J, the junction kept 9 bases outside the gene matches. The CDR3 contains 16 residues. CDR3 in DNA: TGTGCCAGCAGTGAAGCGGCCGGGACAGGGGGTTCGAGCTACACCTTC. The encoded protein is CASSEAAGTGGSSYTF.

This clone was seen only once. V and J are TRBV2 and TRBJ1-1; 7 bases align to TRBD1. This CDR3 has 14 amino acids. Germline V CDR1 and CDR2: SNHLY, FYNNEI. The V gene end was trimmed by 6 bases and the J gene end by 2 bases; junction bases not matched to a gene: 6. CDR3 region: CASSRQGQNTEAFF. CDR3 DNA sequence: TGTGCCAGCAGCCGACAGGGCCAAAACACTGAAGCTTTCTTT.

This chain uses TRBV19 with TRBJ2-3; TRBD2 matches 10 bases. Looked up from germline, CDR1 is LNHDA and CDR2 is SQIVND (reference sequence). CDR3 length: 14 residues. The J segment lost 9 bases and the V segment lost 5 bases, leaving 8 bases of the junction unmatched. The DNA of the CDR3 is TGTGCCAGTAGTCCCGGACTAGCGGCTGGCACGCAGTATTTT. This gives the protein CASSPGLAAGTQYF.

The chain joins TRBV4-2 to TRBJ2-5; D is perhaps TRBD2 (5 bases). The CDR3 totals 16 residues. The germline gives CDR1 LGHNA, CDR2 YNFKEQ. V was pared by 0 bases and J by 5 bases, with 16 bases between. Here the CDR3 reads CASSQDRGKSWETQYF. CDR3 coding DNA: TGTGCCAGCAGCCAAGATAGAGGGAAGTCTTGGGAGACCCAGTACTTC.

The gene calls are TRBV10-3 and TRBJ1-1; weak D call: TRBD1 (6 bases). V lost 10 bases and J 8 bases, leaving 17 bases between the germline ends. Germline CDR1 and CDR2: ENHRY and SYGVKD. The CDR3 runs to 12 residues. The chain's CDR3 is CATWGGGGEAFF. In nucleotides, the CDR3 is TGTGCCACATGGGGAGGGGGAGGGGAAGCTTTCTTT.

The chain carries TRBV5-1 and TRBJ1-1; D gene ambiguous. Trimming shortened V by 0 bases and J by 0 bases, and 12 bases separated the two germline ends. CDR3 length: 16 residues. Germline values: CDR1 SGHRS, CDR2 YFSETQ. The CDR3 sequence: CASSLVASLMNTEAFF. DNA for the CDR3: TGCGCCAGCAGCTTGGTAGCTTCCCTCATGAACACTGAAGCTTTCTTT.

The genes are TRBV13 and TRBJ2-1, with 9 bases matching TRBD2. CDR3 length: 16 amino acids. The germline gives CDR1 PRHDT, CDR2 FYEKMQ (reference sequence). The junction had 5 bases not matched to a gene; V was cut back by 0 bases and J by 5 bases. CDR3 amino acids: CASSLGRAGGNNEQFF. The CDR3 region has the DNA TGTGCCAGCAGCTTAGGCCGGGCGGGAGGGAACAATGAGCAGTTCTTC.